This T cell receptor beta chain was sequenced for a study of spatial heterogeneity in lung cancer (dated by TCRdb to between 2018 and 2021). About the investigation overall: Beta-chain transcripts were consistently detected in greater numbers than alpha-chain transcripts, which likely reflects a higher abundance of beta-chain transcripts. In the raw uncorrected reads, each unique combination of TCR and UMI appeared more than ten times on average. Both alpha and beta chains were TCR-sequenced in around 220 tumor regions, fewer than 80 matched nontumor lung samples and around 54 PBMC samples obtained at surgery. TCR repertoire features were related to nonsynonymous mutation counts determined by whole-exome sequencing of tumor tissue. TCR alpha and beta repertoires were quantitatively compared across multiple tumor regions, matched nontumor lung and blood in non-small cell lung cancer.

The paper's findings and limits, for the study overall: Ubiquitous expanded tumor TCRs were detected in blood more often at tumor resection than at routine follow-up. Confirming at a functional level the hypothesis that regional TCRs recognize regional mutations was considered to require additional single-cell paired TCR alpha and beta sequencing.

This clonotype was counted ten times or more. Its binding antigen is unknown. No much larger clone is present one base from it, and per-base qualities are unavailable. The size of this beta chain means little, since it is a stray read in a library made for alpha chains. Libraries came from 5' RACE. For sequencing, a NextSeq 500 was employed. To allow correction of PCR and sequencing errors, the TCR library protocol tagged every TCR cDNA molecule with a unique molecular identifier. As for the authors' bioinformatics: Decombinator tools were used for TCR identification, UMI-based error correction and CDR3 extraction. TCRs above a frequency of 2 per 1,000, corresponding to the top 1% of the tumor frequency distribution, were defined as expanded. Each repertoire was subsampled 100 times to 5,000 TCRs, after which Renyi diversity was computed with the R vegan package. To build CDR3 similarity networks, amino acid triplet string-kernel similarity was used, and CDR3s were connected when their pairwise similarity was above 0.82. TCRdb took the public reads, trimmed them with fastp at Q25, ran MiXCR for clone calling and kept in-frame beta chains. Each CDR3 protein appears once, grouped with its most common genes and DNA. The V and J calls, along with clone size, are taken from TCRdb and not from the paper's own processing. For this sample there are 10,000 to 15,000 distinct CDR3 sequences; roughly 3.9% appear just once. The ten biggest clones cover 35% to 55% of the sample.

V loses 0 bases of germline sequence and J loses 5 bases, and the interval between the two ends is 14 bases. The CDR3 goes from the cysteine to the phenylalanine over 15 residues. Kept here is only the CDR3 DNA, which spans 45 bases and is read in frame from base 1. Per the germline V gene, SGHAT is the CDR1 and FQNNGV is the CDR2. The time point label, as the study defines it: sample taken at primary tumor resection. Whole RNA extracted from tumor and nontumor lung tissue, or from cryopreserved PBMC samples, was used for TCR sequencing without cell sorting. Donors were some 78 patients with early-stage, untreated non-small cell lung cancer from the lung TRACERx cohort. Only patients with enough RNA available from two or more tumor regions were chosen for TCR sequencing.

The origin of this receptor is a male donor with early-stage non-small cell lung cancer. The sequenced sample was PBMCs, obtained at surgery. The chain is encoded by TRBV11-2 joined to TRBJ2-7, and possibly TRBD2, on 5 matching bases. For the CDR3, the sequence is CASSLDMGRRNEQYF. The DNA sequence is as follows: TGTGCCAGCAGCTTAGATATGGGCCGGAGGAACGAGCAGTACTTC.